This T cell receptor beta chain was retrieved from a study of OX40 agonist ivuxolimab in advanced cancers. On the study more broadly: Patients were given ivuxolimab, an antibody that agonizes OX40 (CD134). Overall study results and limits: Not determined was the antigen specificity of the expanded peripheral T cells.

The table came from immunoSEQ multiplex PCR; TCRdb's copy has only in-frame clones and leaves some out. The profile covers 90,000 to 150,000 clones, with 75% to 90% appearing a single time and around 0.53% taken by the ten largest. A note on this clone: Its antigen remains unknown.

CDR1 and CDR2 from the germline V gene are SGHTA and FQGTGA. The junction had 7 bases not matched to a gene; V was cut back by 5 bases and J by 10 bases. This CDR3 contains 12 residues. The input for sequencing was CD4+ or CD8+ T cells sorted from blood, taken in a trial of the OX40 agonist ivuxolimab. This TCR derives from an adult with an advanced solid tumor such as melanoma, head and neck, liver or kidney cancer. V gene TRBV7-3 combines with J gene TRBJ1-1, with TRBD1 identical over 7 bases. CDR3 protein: CASSDPTGRAFF. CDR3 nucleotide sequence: TGTGCCAGCAGCGACCCGACAGGGCGAGCTTTCTTT.